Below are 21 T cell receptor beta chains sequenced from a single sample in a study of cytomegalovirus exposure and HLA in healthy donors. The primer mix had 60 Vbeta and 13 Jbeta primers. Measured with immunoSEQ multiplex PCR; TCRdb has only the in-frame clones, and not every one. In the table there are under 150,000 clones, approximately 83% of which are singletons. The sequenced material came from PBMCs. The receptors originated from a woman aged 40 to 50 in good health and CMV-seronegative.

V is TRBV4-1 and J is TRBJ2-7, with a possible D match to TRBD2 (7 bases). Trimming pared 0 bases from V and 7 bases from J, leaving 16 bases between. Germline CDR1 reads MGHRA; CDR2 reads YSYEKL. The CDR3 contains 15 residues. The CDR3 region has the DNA TGCGCCAGCAGCCAAGACGTGGGGGGGCCGGGTGAGCAGTACTTC. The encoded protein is CASSQDVGGPGEQYF.

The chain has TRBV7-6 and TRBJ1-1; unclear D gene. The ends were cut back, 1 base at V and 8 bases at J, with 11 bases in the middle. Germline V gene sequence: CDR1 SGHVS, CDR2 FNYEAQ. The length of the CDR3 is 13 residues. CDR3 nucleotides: TGTGCCAGCAGCTTAGTACAGTCGGGGGAAGCTTTCTTT. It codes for CASSLVQSGEAFF.

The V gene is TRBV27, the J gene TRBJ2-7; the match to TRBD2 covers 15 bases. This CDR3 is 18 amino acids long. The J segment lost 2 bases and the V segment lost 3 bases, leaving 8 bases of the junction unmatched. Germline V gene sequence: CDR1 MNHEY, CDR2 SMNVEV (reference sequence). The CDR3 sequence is CASSFGLAGGPVTYEQYF. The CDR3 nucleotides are TGTGCCAGCAGTTTCGGACTAGCGGGGGGGCCTGTGACCTACGAGCAGTACTTC.

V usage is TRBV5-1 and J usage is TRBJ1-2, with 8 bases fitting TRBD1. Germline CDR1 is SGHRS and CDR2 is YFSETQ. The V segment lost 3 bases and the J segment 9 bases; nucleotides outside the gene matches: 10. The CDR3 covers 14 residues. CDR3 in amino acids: CASSSFGTGDSYTF. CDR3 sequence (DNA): TGCGCCAGCAGCTCCTTCGGGACAGGAGATAGCTACACCTTC.

Here the CDR3 reads CASTNTWDRGDEQYF. CDR3 nucleotide sequence: TGTGCCAGTACTAATACCTGGGACAGGGGTGACGAGCAGTACTTC. The genes are TRBV19 and TRBJ2-7; 10 positions match TRBD1. Germline V gene sequence: CDR1 LNHDA, CDR2 SQIVND (reference sequence). This CDR3 region has 15 residues. J lost 5 bases, V lost 7 bases, and 11 bases had no gene match.

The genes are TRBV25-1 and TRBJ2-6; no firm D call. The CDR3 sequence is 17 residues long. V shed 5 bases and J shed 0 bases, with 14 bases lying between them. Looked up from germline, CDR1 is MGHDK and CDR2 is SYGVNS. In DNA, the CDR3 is TGTGCCAGCAGTTTACCTTCAGGATTCTCTGGGGCCAACGTCCTGACTTTC. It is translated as CASSLPSGFSGANVLTF.

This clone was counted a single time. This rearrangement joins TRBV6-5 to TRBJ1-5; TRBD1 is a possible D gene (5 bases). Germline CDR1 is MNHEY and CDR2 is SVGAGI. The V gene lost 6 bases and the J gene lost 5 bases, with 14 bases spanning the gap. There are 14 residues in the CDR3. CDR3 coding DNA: TGTGCCAGCAGCCGCGTTCAAGGGGATCAGCCCCAGCATTTT. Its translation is CASSRVQGDQPQHF.

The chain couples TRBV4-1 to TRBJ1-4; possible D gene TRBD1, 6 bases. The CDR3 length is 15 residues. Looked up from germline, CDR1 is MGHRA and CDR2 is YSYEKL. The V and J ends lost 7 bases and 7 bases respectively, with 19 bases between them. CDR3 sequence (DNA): TGCGCCAGCACCCCTCACAGGGTAAAGGGTGAAAAACTGTTTTTT. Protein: CASTPHRVKGEKLFF.

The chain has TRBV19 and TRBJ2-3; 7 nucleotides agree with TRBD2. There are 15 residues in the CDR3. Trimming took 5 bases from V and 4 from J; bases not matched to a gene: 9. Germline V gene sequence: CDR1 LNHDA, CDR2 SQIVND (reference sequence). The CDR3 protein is CASSPRQRDSDTQYF. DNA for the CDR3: TGTGCCAGTAGTCCCCGGCAGCGGGACTCAGATACGCAGTATTTT. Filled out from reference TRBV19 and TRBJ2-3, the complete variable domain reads DGGITQSPKYLFRKEGQNVTLSCEQNLNHDAMYWYRQDPGQGLRLIYYSQIVNDFQKGDIAEGYSVSREKKESFPLTVTSAQKNPTAFYLCASSPRQRDSDTQYFGPGTRLTVL.

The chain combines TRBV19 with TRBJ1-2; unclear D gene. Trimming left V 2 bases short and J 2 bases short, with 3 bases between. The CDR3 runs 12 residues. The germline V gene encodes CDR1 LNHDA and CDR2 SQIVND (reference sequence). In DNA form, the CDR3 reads TGTGCCAGTAGTATACTAAACTATGGCTACACCTTC. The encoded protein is CASSILNYGYTF.

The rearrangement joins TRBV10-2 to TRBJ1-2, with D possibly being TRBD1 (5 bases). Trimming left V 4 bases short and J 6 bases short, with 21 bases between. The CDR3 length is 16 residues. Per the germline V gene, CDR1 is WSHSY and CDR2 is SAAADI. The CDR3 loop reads CASSGVTGQPGDGYTF. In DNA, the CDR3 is TGCGCCAGCAGTGGGGTGACTGGGCAGCCGGGGGATGGCTACACCTTC.

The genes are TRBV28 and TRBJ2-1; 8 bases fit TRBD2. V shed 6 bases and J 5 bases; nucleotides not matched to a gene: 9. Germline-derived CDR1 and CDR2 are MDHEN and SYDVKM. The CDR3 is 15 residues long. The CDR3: CASRSGGGIHNEQFF. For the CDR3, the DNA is TGTGCCAGCAGGAGCGGGGGCGGTATCCACAATGAGCAGTTCTTC.

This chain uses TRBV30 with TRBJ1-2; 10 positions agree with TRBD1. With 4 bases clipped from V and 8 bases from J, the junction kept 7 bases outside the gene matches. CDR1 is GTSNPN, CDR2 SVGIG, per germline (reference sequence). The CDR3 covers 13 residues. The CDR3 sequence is CAWNIGQGEGYTF. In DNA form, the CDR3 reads TGTGCCTGGAACATAGGACAGGGGGAAGGCTACACCTTC.

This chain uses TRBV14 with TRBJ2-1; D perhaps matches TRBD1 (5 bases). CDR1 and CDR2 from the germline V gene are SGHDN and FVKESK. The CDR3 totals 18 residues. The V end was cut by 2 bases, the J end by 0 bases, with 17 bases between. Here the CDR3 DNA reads TGTGCCAGCAGCCAAATAAGGGGATCACGCATCTCCTACAATGAGCAGTTCTTC. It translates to CASSQIRGSRISYNEQFF. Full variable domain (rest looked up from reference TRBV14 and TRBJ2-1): EAGVTQFPSHSVIEKGQTVTLRCDPISGHDNLYWYRRVMGKEIKFLLHFVKESKQDESGMPNNRFLAERTGGTYSTLKVQPAELEDSGVYFCASSQIRGSRISYNEQFFGPGTRLTVL.

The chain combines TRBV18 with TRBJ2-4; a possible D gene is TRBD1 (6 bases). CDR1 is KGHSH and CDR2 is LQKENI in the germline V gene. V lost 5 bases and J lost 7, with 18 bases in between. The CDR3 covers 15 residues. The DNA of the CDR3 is TGTGCCAGCTCAGGTTCAGGGCCCCAGGGGAACATTCAGTACTTC. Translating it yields CASSGSGPQGNIQYF.

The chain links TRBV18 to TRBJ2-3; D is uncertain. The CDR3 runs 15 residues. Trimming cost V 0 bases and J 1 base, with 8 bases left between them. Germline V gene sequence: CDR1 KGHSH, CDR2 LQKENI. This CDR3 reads CASSPPPTGTDTQYF. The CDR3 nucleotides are TGTGCCAGCTCACCACCCCCAACAGGCACAGATACGCAGTATTTT.

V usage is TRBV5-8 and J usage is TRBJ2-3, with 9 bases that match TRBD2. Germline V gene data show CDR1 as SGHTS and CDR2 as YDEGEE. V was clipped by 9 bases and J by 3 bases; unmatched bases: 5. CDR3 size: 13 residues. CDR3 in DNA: TGTGCCACCCGACTAGCGGTTACAGATACGCAGTATTTT. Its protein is CATRLAVTDTQYF. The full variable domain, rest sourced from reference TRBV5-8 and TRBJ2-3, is EAGVTQSPTHLIKTRGQQATLRCSPISGHTSVYWYQQALGLGLQFLLWYDEGEERNRGNFPPRFSGRQFPNYSSELNVNALELEDSALYLCATRLAVTDTQYFGPGTRLTVL.

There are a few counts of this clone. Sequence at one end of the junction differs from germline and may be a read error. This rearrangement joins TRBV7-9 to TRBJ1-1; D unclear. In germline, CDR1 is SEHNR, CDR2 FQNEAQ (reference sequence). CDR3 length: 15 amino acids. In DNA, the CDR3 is TGTTCCAGCAGCTTCGGGCAGACTATGAACACTGAAGCTTTCTTT. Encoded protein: CSSSFGQTMNTEAFF.

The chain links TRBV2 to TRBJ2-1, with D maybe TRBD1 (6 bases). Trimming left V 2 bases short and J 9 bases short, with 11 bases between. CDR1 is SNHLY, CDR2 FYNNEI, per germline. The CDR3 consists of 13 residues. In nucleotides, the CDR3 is TGTGCCAGCAGTGAAATGGGGGCAACTGAGCAGTTCTTC. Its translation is CASSEMGATEQFF.

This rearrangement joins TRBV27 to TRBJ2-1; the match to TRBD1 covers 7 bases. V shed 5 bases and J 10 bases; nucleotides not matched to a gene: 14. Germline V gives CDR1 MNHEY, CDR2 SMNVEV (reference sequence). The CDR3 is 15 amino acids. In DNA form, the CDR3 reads TGTGCCAGCAGTATCCTCGAGGGGGCCCCCCGGGAGCAGTTCTTC. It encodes CASSILEGAPREQFF.

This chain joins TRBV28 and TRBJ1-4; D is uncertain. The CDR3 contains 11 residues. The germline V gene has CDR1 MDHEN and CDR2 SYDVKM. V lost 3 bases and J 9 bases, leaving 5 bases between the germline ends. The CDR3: CASSFQKKLFF. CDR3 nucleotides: TGTGCCAGCAGTTTTCAGAAAAAACTGTTTTTT.